A single sample is the source of the 10 T cell receptor beta chains below, sequenced in a study of OX40 agonist ivuxolimab in advanced cancers. The assay was immunoSEQ multiplex PCR, and TCRdb's table has in-frame clones only and misses some. This table has tens of thousands of clones, 75% to 90% appearing once. Sequencing was performed on CD4+ or CD8+ T cells sorted from blood, taken in a trial of the OX40 agonist ivuxolimab. These receptors came from an adult with an advanced solid tumor such as melanoma, head and neck, liver or kidney cancer.

This clone has ten or more counts. Other DNA sequences in this specimen translate into the identical CDR3. The gene calls are TRBV18 and TRBJ2-2; D assignment may be TRBD1 or TRBD2 (5 bases each). This CDR3 is 16 amino acids long. Germline-derived CDR1 and CDR2 are KGHSH and LQKENI. Trimming left V 3 bases short and J 2 bases short, with 13 bases between. CDR3 protein: CASSPRGTANTGELFF. CDR3 bases: TGTGCCAGCTCACCCCGAGGGACCGCCAACACCGGGGAGCTGTTTTTT.

V gene TRBV18 combines with J gene TRBJ1-1, with 11 positions matching TRBD1. Losses at the gene ends were 4 bases for V and 0 bases for J; bases not matched to a gene: 7. The V gene's germline CDR1 is KGHSH and CDR2 LQKENI. The CDR3 runs to 17 residues. The CDR3 region is CASSRTWGQGVNTEAFF. The CDR3 DNA reads as TGTGCCAGCTCACGCACCTGGGGACAGGGGGTGAACACTGAAGCTTTCTTT.

This chain joins TRBV9 and TRBJ2-3; TRBD2 matches at 8 bases. The germline CDR1 and CDR2 sequences are SGDLS and YYNGEE. With V trimmed by 2 bases and J by 0 bases, 11 bases remained unmatched. CDR3 size: 18 residues. CDR3 in amino acids: CASSVPLDGRGSTDTQYF. The DNA for the CDR3 is TGTGCCAGCAGCGTGCCCTTGGACGGGAGGGGGAGCACAGATACGCAGTATTTT.

Of note for this clone: Its ends do not fully match the called genes, so a read error is possible. This sample also contains other DNA sequences that code for the same CDR3. This chain connects TRBV5-4 to TRBJ2-7, with D possibly being TRBD1 or TRBD2 (5 bases each). In germline, CDR1 is SGHNT, CDR2 YYREEE (reference sequence). This CDR3 spans 16 amino acids. CDR3 in amino acids: CASSSVPGPDHYEQYF. CDR3 DNA: TGCGCCAGCAGCTCAGTCCCGGGACCCGACCACTACGAGCAGTACTTC.

CDR3 in amino acids: CASSPLDRDYEQYF. The CDR3 nucleotides read TGTGCCAGCAGCCCCCTGGACAGGGACTACGAGCAGTACTTC. This chain joins TRBV2 and TRBJ2-7, with TRBD1 matching 8 bases. Trimming removed 6 bases from V and 3 bases from J; junction bases left unmatched: 7. Germline assignment: CDR1 SNHLY and CDR2 FYNNEI. The CDR3 sequence is 14 residues long. Supplemented by reference TRBV2 and TRBJ2-7, the full variable domain reads EPEVTQTPSHQVTQMGQEVILRCVPISNHLYFYWYRQILGQKVEFLVSFYNNEISEKSEIFDDQFSVERPDGSNFTLKIRSTKLEDSAMYFCASSPLDRDYEQYFGPGTRLTVT.

The V call is TRBV21-1, the J call TRBJ2-5; the D segment call TRBD1 is taken from the table without a DNA check. TRBV21-1 is an annotated pseudogene. The CDR3 consists of 14 residues. CDR3 coding DNA: TGTGCCAGCACCCGGGACAGGGGGCGCGCGACCCAGTACTTC. It translates to CASTRDRGRATQYF.

The chain employs TRBV27 and TRBJ2-6, with D possibly being TRBD1 or TRBD2 (6 bases each). The ends were cut back, 6 bases at V and 2 bases at J, with 14 bases in the middle. This CDR3 has 16 amino acids. Per the germline V gene, CDR1 is MNHEY and CDR2 is SMNVEV (reference sequence). Here the CDR3 reads CASSLYRGPGANVLTF. DNA for the CDR3: TGTGCCAGCAGCCTTTATCGGGGGCCTGGGGCCAACGTCCTGACTTTC. Full variable domain (remainder filled in from reference TRBV27 and TRBJ2-6): EAQVTQNPRYLITVTGKKLTVTCSQNMNHEYMSWYRQDPGLGLRQIYYSMNVEVTDKGDVPEGYKVSRKEKRNFPLILESPSPNQTSLYFCASSLYRGPGANVLTFGAGSRLTVL.

The CDR3 DNA reads as TGTGCCAGCAGCCAAGCTTCCATCTCCTACGAGCAGTACTTC. Its translation is CASSQASISYEQYF. The V call is TRBV4-2, the J call TRBJ2-5; D unresolved. The DNA end lines up better with TRBJ2-7; the J call may be wrong. The V gene's germline CDR1 is LGHNA and CDR2 YNFKEQ. This CDR3 has 14 amino acids.

This clone showed up just once. The V and J genes are TRBV27 and TRBJ2-1; tentatively, D is TRBD1 or TRBD2 (6 bases each). This CDR3 is built from 14 residues. Between the trimmed V and J ends, which lost 2 bases and 7 bases, there was a span of 12 bases. Germline assignment: CDR1 MNHEY and CDR2 SMNVEV (reference sequence). CDR3 amino acids: CASSLAGDSNEQFF. Written as DNA, the CDR3 is TGTGCCAGCAGTTTAGCAGGGGACTCGAATGAGCAGTTCTTC.

This chain joins TRBV10-1 and TRBJ2-1, with D possibly matching TRBD2 (5 bases). V lost 1 base and J 5 bases, leaving 12 bases between the germline ends. The CDR3 loop spans 15 amino acids. Germline lookup yields CDR1 WNHNN and CDR2 SYGVQD (reference sequence). Written as DNA, the CDR3 is TGCGCCAGCAGTGAGTGGGCGGGTAACAACAATGAGCAGTTCTTC. It codes for CASSEWAGNNNEQFF.